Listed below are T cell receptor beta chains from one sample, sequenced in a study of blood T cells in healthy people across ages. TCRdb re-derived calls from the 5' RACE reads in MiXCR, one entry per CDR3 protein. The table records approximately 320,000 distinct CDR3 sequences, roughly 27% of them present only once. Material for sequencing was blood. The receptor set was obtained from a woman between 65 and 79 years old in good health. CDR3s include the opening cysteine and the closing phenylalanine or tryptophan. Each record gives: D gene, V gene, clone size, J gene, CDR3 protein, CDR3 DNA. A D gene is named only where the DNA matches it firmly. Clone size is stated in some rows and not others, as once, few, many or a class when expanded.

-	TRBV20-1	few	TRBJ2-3	CSARDRRGRADTQYF	TGCAGTGCTAGAGATAGGAGAGGGAGAGCCGATACGCAGTATTTT
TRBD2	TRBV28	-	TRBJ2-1	CASSLPRWGLAGAHPGGSYNEQFF	TGTGCCAGCAGTCTCCCCAGGTGGGGACTAGCGGGAGCCCACCCCGGAGGTTCCTACAATGAGCAGTTCTTC
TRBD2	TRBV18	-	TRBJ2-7	CASSPSLAGYEQYF	TGTGCCAGCTCACCAAGTCTAGCGGGCTACGAGCAGTACTTC
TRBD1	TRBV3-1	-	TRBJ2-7	CASSPETGFYEQYF	TGTGCCAGCAGCCCTGAGACAGGGTTTTACGAGCAGTACTTC
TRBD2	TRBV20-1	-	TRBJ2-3	CSASSLAGGPVDTQYF	TGCAGTGCTAGCTCTCTAGCGGGAGGTCCAGTAGATACGCAGTATTTT
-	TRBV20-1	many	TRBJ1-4	CSALGGGNEKLFF	TGCAGTGCTTTAGGGGGGGGGAATGAAAAACTGTTTTTT
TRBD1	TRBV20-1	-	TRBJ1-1	CSAGQGAPTEAFF	TGCAGTGCTGGACAGGGGGCCCCCACTGAAGCTTTCTTT
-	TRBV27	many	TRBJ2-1	CASSLPGSAYNEQFF	TGTGCCAGCAGTTTGCCCGGCAGCGCCTACAATGAGCAGTTCTTC
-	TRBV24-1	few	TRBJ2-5	CATSNLESETQYF	TGTGCCACCAGTAATCTGGAATCCGAGACCCAGTACTTC
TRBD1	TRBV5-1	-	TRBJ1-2	CASSGGRTGAYYGYTF	TGCGCCAGCAGCGGGGGCCGGACAGGGGCCTACTATGGCTACACCTTC
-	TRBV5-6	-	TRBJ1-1	CASRKTGSTEAFF	TGTGCCAGCAGGAAAACAGGGAGCACTGAAGCTTTCTTT
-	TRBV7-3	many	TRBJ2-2	CASSYSASGTGELFF	TGTGCCAGCAGCTACAGCGCGTCAGGCACCGGGGAGCTGTTTTTT
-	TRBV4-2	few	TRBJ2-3	CASSSARVDTQYF	TGTGCCAGCAGCAGCGCTAGGGTTGATACGCAGTATTTT
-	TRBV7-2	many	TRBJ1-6	CASSLQAANSPLHF	TGTGCCAGCAGCTTACAGGCGGCTAATTCACCCCTCCACTTT
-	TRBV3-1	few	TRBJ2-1	CASSQAGRGGIF	TGTGCCAGCAGCCAAGCCGGCCGAGGGGGTATCTTC
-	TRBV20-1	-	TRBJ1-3	CSANWVLTRISSGNTIYF	TGCAGTGCTAATTGGGTCCTCACAAGGATTTCCTCTGGAAACACCATATATTTT
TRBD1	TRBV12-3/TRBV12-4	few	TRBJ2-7	CASIGGTGAYEQYF	TGTGCCAGCATCGGGGGGACAGGGGCCTACGAGCAGTACTTC
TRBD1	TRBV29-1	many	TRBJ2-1	CSVGGGTGANEQFF	TGCAGCGTGGGGGGTGGGACAGGGGCTAATGAGCAGTTCTTC
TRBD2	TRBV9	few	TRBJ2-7	CASSPTGRAYEQYF	TGTGCCAGCAGCCCAACCGGGAGGGCCTACGAGCAGTACTTC
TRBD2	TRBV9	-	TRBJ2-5	CASSTGLAGGSETQYF	TGTGCCAGCAGCACGGGACTAGCGGGAGGGTCAGAGACCCAGTACTTC
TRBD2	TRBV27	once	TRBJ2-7	CASRLAAASYEQYF	TGTGCCAGCAGACTAGCGGCTGCCTCCTACGAGCAGTACTTC
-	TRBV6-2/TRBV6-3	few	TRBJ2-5	CASSPGIPQETQYF	TGTGCCAGCAGTCCAGGAATCCCCCAAGAGACCCAGTACTTC
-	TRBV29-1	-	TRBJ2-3	CSAGGRGSGDTQYF	TGCAGCGCCGGGGGTCGGGGTTCAGGAGATACGCAGTATTTT
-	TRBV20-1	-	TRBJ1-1	CSARGDTEAFF	TGCAGTGCTAGAGGGGACACTGAAGCTTTCTTT
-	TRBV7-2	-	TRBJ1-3	CASSLLTSGNTIYF	TGTGCCAGCAGCCTTCTGACCTCTGGAAACACCATATATTTT
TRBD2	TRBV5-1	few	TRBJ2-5	CASSFRGVDEETQYF	TGCGCCAGCAGCTTTCGGGGGGTTGACGAGGAGACCCAGTACTTC
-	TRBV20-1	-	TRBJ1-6	CSARDRGRSGPGNSPLHF	TGCAGTGCTAGAGATCGGGGGAGAAGTGGTCCTGGTAATTCACCCCTCCACTTT
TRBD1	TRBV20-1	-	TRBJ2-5	CSARVPGGETQYF	TGCAGTGCTAGAGTTCCAGGGGGAGAGACCCAGTACTTC
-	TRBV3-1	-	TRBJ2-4	CASNMEGITENIQYF	TGTGCCAGCAACATGGAGGGCATTACGGAAAACATTCAGTACTTC
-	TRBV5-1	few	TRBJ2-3	CASSSYGADTQYF	TGCGCCAGCAGCTCCTACGGGGCAGATACGCAGTATTTT
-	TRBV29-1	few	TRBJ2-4	CSVGQGEDIQYF	TGCAGCGTTGGCCAGGGGGAGGACATTCAGTACTTC
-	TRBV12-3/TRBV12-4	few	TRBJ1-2	CASTVGVGGYTF	TGTGCCAGCACCGTAGGGGTAGGTGGCTACACCTTC
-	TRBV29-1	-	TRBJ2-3	CSVEPGESDTQYF	TGCAGCGTTGAACCGGGAGAGTCAGATACGCAGTATTTT
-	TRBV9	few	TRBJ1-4	CASGKDATNEKLFF	TGTGCCAGCGGGAAGGATGCAACTAATGAAAAACTGTTTTTT
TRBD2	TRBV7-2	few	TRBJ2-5	CASSFGGGEETQYF	TGTGCCAGCAGCTTCGGGGGGGGAGAAGAGACCCAGTACTTC
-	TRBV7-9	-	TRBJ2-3	CASSVTSADTQYF	TGTGCCAGCAGCGTGACAAGCGCAGATACGCAGTATTTT
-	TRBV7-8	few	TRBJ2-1	CASNLVSSYNEQFF	TGTGCCAGCAATCTGGTAAGCTCCTACAATGAGCAGTTCTTC
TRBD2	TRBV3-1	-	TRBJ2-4	CASSQDLGTSGRPNNIQYF	TGTGCCAGCAGCCAAGATCTGGGTACTAGCGGAAGGCCCAACAACATTCAGTACTTC
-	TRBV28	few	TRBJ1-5	CASQVSNQPQHF	TGTGCCAGTCAGGTTAGCAATCAGCCCCAGCATTTT
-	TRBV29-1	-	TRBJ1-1	CSVHAASMNTEAFF	TGCAGCGTTCATGCAGCCAGCATGAACACTGAAGCTTTCTTT
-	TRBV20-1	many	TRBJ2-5	CSAIEETQYF	TGCAGTGCCATCGAAGAGACCCAGTACTTC